This TCR beta chain was retrieved from a study of blood T cell repertoires in COVID-19. Overall study: Acute and convalescent COVID-19 samples came from the United States, Italy and Spain. In each case, the material was cDNA or gDNA derived from T cells, B-cell-depleted T cells, or PBMCs.

Losses at the gene ends were 4 bases for V and 4 bases for J; bases not matched to a gene: 9. The CDR3 spans 15 residues. Germline CDR1 reads LGHDT; CDR2 reads YNNKEL (reference sequence). Each participant's cohort was designated according to participant-reported clinical history. The method was immunoSEQ multiplex PCR; TCRdb's version includes in-frame clones alone and lacks a portion of them. The repertoire has 150,000 or so clones, roughly 87% of them found once; the top ten carry roughly 7%. The chain is built from TRBV3-1 (or the pseudogene TRBV3-2) and TRBJ2-5; 7 positions agree with TRBD1. This clonotype was obtained from a woman between 45 and 65 years old who had recovered from COVID-19. Sample: PBMCs or T cells enriched from blood (not recorded which). The DNA of the CDR3 is TGTGCCAGCAGCCCCGACAGGGTTCGCATAGAGACCCAGTACTTC. This gives the protein CASSPDRVRIETQYF.